This is a list of T cell receptor beta chains from one sample in a study of T cell responses to AZD1222 COVID-19 vaccine. The table came from immunoSEQ multiplex PCR; TCRdb's copy has only in-frame clones and leaves some out. Of 95,000 to 130,000 clones listed, about 91% are singletons. This specimen consisted of peripheral blood, obtained 28 days after the second AZD1222 dose. These receptors came from an adult who received the AZD1222 COVID-19 vaccine. The CDR3 runs from the conserved cysteine through the conserved F or W. Fields, in order: CDR3 DNA, CDR3 protein, J gene, clone size, V gene, D gene. D genes are given only for firm matches. Not every row has a clone size; where given, it reads once, few, many or a size class.

CDR3 DNA: TGTGCCAGCAGACCAGGGATTTATAGCAATCAGCCCCAGCATTTT
CDR3 protein: CASRPGIYSNQPQHF
J gene: TRBJ1-5
clone size: -
V gene: TRBV27
D gene: -

CDR3 DNA: TGTGCCAGCAGTGCCCCCGGGACAGGGGTAGGATCACCCCTCCACTTT
CDR3 protein: CASSAPGTGVGSPLHF
J gene: TRBJ1-6
clone size: -
V gene: TRBV6-1
D gene: TRBD1

CDR3 DNA: TGTGCCAGCAGGCTCGCAGGGGGGGAGACCCAGTACTTC
CDR3 protein: CASRLAGGETQYF
J gene: TRBJ2-5
clone size: -
V gene: TRBV6-5
D gene: -

CDR3 DNA: TGTGCCAGCTCACCGGAGCTTCACGAGCAGTACTTC
CDR3 protein: CASSPELHEQYF
J gene: TRBJ2-7
clone size: -
V gene: TRBV18
D gene: -

CDR3 DNA: TGTGCCATCAGTGAGTCGACTAAGGGGATACAGCCCCAGCATTTT
CDR3 protein: CAISESTKGIQPQHF
J gene: TRBJ1-5
clone size: -
V gene: TRBV10-3
D gene: -

CDR3 DNA: TGCGCCAGCAGCTGGGGACGACTAGCGGGATTGTATGAGCAGTTCTTC
CDR3 protein: CASSWGRLAGLYEQFF
J gene: TRBJ2-1
clone size: -
V gene: TRBV5-1
D gene: TRBD2

CDR3 DNA: TGTGCCAGTAGTATAGATTCGCCGGAAACAAGTAAAGCTTTCTTT
CDR3 protein: CASSIDSPETSKAFF
J gene: TRBJ1-1
clone size: -
V gene: TRBV19
D gene: -

CDR3 DNA: TGTGCCAGCAGCCCCCGGACGAACTATGGCTACACCTTC
CDR3 protein: CASSPRTNYGYTF
J gene: TRBJ1-2
clone size: -
V gene: TRBV11-3
D gene: -

CDR3 DNA: TGCGCCAGCAGTGAGTTGACAGACCCGGCTGAAGCTTTCTTT
CDR3 protein: CASSELTDPAEAFF
J gene: TRBJ1-1
clone size: -
V gene: TRBV10-1
D gene: -

CDR3 DNA: TGTGCCAGCTCTTCCCAGGGGGGCGGTGAAAAACTGTTTTTT
CDR3 protein: CASSSQGGGEKLFF
J gene: TRBJ1-4
clone size: -
V gene: TRBV18
D gene: TRBD1

CDR3 DNA: TGTGCCAGTCTGACACCGAACACCGGGGAGCTGTTTTTT
CDR3 protein: CASLTPNTGELFF
J gene: TRBJ2-2
clone size: -
V gene: TRBV12-3/TRBV12-4
D gene: -

CDR3 DNA: TGTGCCAGTAGTTTTGGTAGACCGAATAATTCACCCCTCCACTTT
CDR3 protein: CASSFGRPNNSPLHF
J gene: TRBJ1-6
clone size: -
V gene: TRBV19
D gene: -

CDR3 DNA: TGTGCCAGCGCGGGACAACATAATTCACCCCTCCACTTT
CDR3 protein: CASAGQHNSPLHF
J gene: TRBJ1-6
clone size: -
V gene: TRBV2
D gene: -

CDR3 DNA: TGTGCCAGCAGACCCTTGGGGGGTCAGCCCCAGCATTTT
CDR3 protein: CASRPLGGQPQHF
J gene: TRBJ1-5
clone size: -
V gene: TRBV27
D gene: -

CDR3 DNA: TGTGCCAGCAGCTCCGGGACTAGCGGGAGCCCTAGGACGTATGAGCAGTTCTTC
CDR3 protein: CASSSGTSGSPRTYEQFF
J gene: TRBJ2-1
clone size: once
V gene: TRBV7-8
D gene: TRBD2

CDR3 DNA: TGTGCCAGTAGTAGAACGCAACAGGGGACCGGAAACACCATATATTTT
CDR3 protein: CASSRTQQGTGNTIYF
J gene: TRBJ1-3
clone size: -
V gene: TRBV19
D gene: TRBD1

CDR3 DNA: TGTGCCAGCTCACCACCGACTCAGCTCGAGCAGTTCTTC
CDR3 protein: CASSPPTQLEQFF
J gene: TRBJ2-1
clone size: -
V gene: TRBV18
D gene: -

CDR3 DNA: TGTGCCAGCAGCCGGACAGCGTCTAACTATGGCTACACCTTC
CDR3 protein: CASSRTASNYGYTF
J gene: TRBJ1-2
clone size: once
V gene: TRBV7-9
D gene: -

CDR3 DNA: TGTGCCAGTAGTATCCCGGGACTAGCGGAGTTCTTC
CDR3 protein: CASSIPGLAEFF
J gene: TRBJ2-1
clone size: -
V gene: TRBV19
D gene: TRBD2

CDR3 DNA: TGTGCCAGCAGAGGCAGGTATAGCAATCAGCCCCAGCATTTT
CDR3 protein: CASRGRYSNQPQHF
J gene: TRBJ1-5
clone size: -
V gene: TRBV2
D gene: -